The rows below give T cell receptor beta chains drawn from one sample of a study of PD-1 blockade in mismatch repair-deficient tumors. Data came from immunoSEQ multiplex PCR; TCRdb stores just in-frame clones and leaves some out. The sample includes some 100,000 clones, 82% of them seen just once. The sequenced sample was peripheral blood, obtained roughly eight months after starting pembrolizumab. These receptors were collected from an adult with mismatch repair-deficient cancer. The CDR3 runs from the conserved cysteine through the conserved F or W. The D gene is left open where the match is weak. Some rows have no size entry. The others give once, few or many, or a class for an expanded clone.

V gene	J gene	CDR3 length	clone size	D gene	CDR3 DNA	CDR3 protein
TRBV27	TRBJ2-7	15	NA	TRBD2	TGTGCCAGCAGTTCACCGGGACTAGCGGGAGAGGAGCAGTACTTC	CASSSPGLAGEEQYF
TRBV11-2	TRBJ2-7	18	NA	TRBD2	TGTGCCAGCAGCTCGCGACTAGCGGGACGAAGCCCTCTCTACGAGCAGTACTTC	CASSSRLAGRSPLYEQYF
TRBV9	TRBJ1-5	14	few	NA	TGTGCCAGCAGCGCCAGTGGGAGCAATCAGCCCCAGCATTTT	CASSASGSNQPQHF
TRBV7-6	TRBJ1-2	13	NA	TRBD1	TGTGCCAGCAGCTTAACAGGGGGGTATGGCTACACCTTC	CASSLTGGYGYTF
TRBV18	TRBJ1-2	13	NA	NA	TGTGCCAGCTCACCCGGACAGACCTATGGCTACACCTTC	CASSPGQTYGYTF
TRBV6-6	TRBJ2-2	15	NA	NA	TGTGCCAGCAGCCGGGGACAAACCAACACCGGGGAGCTGTTTTTT	CASSRGQTNTGELFF
TRBV6-1	TRBJ2-2	13	NA	NA	TGTGCCAGCGGAATCCTAGGTACCGGGGAGCTGTTTTTT	CASGILGTGELFF
TRBV14	TRBJ2-1	14	NA	NA	TGTGCCAGCAGTCTAGGAGGCCCTTACAATGAGCAGTTCTTC	CASSLGGPYNEQFF
TRBV19	TRBJ2-5	15	NA	TRBD1	TGTGCCAGTAGTATCGGACAGGGGCGGCAAGAGACCCAGTACTTC	CASSIGQGRQETQYF
TRBV27	TRBJ2-7	15	once	TRBD1	TGTGCCAGCAGTTTGGGAAACAGGGGGCTAAGCGAGCAGTACTTC	CASSLGNRGLSEQYF
TRBV6-5	TRBJ1-2	12	NA	NA	TGTGCCAGCAGAACAACAAACTATGGCTACACCTTC	CASRTTNYGYTF
TRBV6-1	TRBJ2-7	14	NA	TRBD1	TGTGCCAGCAGTGGGGGGACAGGGACCTACGAGCAGTACTTC	CASSGGTGTYEQYF
TRBV6-5	TRBJ1-1	15	NA	NA	TGTGCCAGCAGTTCGATGGGACGCATGAACACTGAAGCTTTCTTT	CASSSMGRMNTEAFF
TRBV5-4	TRBJ1-2	12	NA	NA	TGTGCCAGCAGCGAGGACGGCTATGGCTACACCTTC	CASSEDGYGYTF
TRBV11-2	TRBJ1-2	15	NA	NA	TGTGCCAGCAGCGCCTCCCAATACTCTAACTATGGCTACACCTTC	CASSASQYSNYGYTF
TRBV10-3	TRBJ2-3	11	NA	NA	TGTGCCATTGCGGAGGCTGATACGCAGTATTTT	CAIAEADTQYF
TRBV4-3	TRBJ2-3	17	NA	NA	TGCGCCAGCAGCCAAGAGATCGAGACGGGGGCCAGGGATACGCAGTATTTT	CASSQEIETGARDTQYF
TRBV4-2	TRBJ2-6	16	NA	NA	TGTGCCAGCAGCCAAGATACAGGCAGTGGGGCCAACGTCCTGACTTTC	CASSQDTGSGANVLTF
TRBV7-2	TRBJ2-1	13	NA	NA	TGTGCCAGCAGGGAGGGTACGGGGCATGAGCAGTTCTTC	CASREGTGHEQFF
TRBV9	TRBJ2-1	15	NA	NA	TGTGCCAGCAGCGTAGAGAATGGGTGGGGTAATGAGCAGTTCTTC	CASSVENGWGNEQFF
TRBV5-1	TRBJ1-1	16	NA	NA	TGCGCCAGCAGCGAAGGGACCTCCCCCAGGGTCACTGAAGCTTTCTTT	CASSEGTSPRVTEAFF
TRBV18	TRBJ1-2	15	NA	NA	TGTGCCAGCTCACCACTGGCGGCGTCAGGCGATGGCTACACCTTC	CASSPLAASGDGYTF
TRBV5-5	TRBJ2-7	16	NA	NA	TGTGCCAGCAGCTTTTACTGGGAAACTGGTTCCTACGAGCAGTACTTC	CASSFYWETGSYEQYF
TRBV7-9	TRBJ1-2	13	NA	NA	TGTGCCAGCAGCTTATGGTCCAACTATGGCTACACCTTC	CASSLWSNYGYTF
TRBV19	TRBJ2-5	14	NA	NA	TGTGCCAGTAGTATAGGGTCAGGGCAAGAGACCCAGTACTTC	CASSIGSGQETQYF
TRBV5-4	TRBJ2-7	14	NA	TRBD1	TGTGCCAGCAGCTTTAGGGGACAGGGCCACGAGCAGTACTTC	CASSFRGQGHEQYF
TRBV7-3	TRBJ2-1	15	NA	TRBD2	TGTGCCAGCAGCCCCCGGACTAGCGTCTACAATGAGCAGTTCTTC	CASSPRTSVYNEQFF
TRBV14	TRBJ1-2	13	many	NA	TGTGCCAGCAGCGGAGACGGGACGTATGGCTACACCTTC	CASSGDGTYGYTF
TRBV4-2	TRBJ2-1	14	NA	NA	TGTGCCAGCAGCCAAGGGACTCCCCTCAATGAGCAGTTCTTC	CASSQGTPLNEQFF
TRBV7-9	TRBJ1-3	12	NA	NA	TGTGCCAGCAGTCCCCCTCGGGGCGCCATATATTTT	CASSPPRGAIYF
TRBV27	TRBJ2-7	16	NA	TRBD2	TGTGCCAGCAGGAGGACCGGGACTAGCGGAGCCTACGAGCAGTACTTC	CASRRTGTSGAYEQYF
TRBV9	TRBJ2-5	15	NA	TRBD2	TGTGCCAGCAGCGTAGGACTAGCGGGAGCAGAGACCCAGTACTTC	CASSVGLAGAETQYF
TRBV19	TRBJ2-1	15	NA	NA	TGTGCCAGTAGTCCCTTACCTTCGGAGTGGAATGAGCAGTTCTTC	CASSPLPSEWNEQFF
TRBV29-1	TRBJ2-4	15	NA	TRBD1	TGCAGCGTGGGACAGGGAGGGAATGCCAAAAACATTCAGTACTTC	CSVGQGGNAKNIQYF
TRBV5-1	TRBJ2-5	15	NA	NA	TGCGCCAGCACCACCGTGGGGGGAGAGGCAGAGACCCAGTACTTC	CASTTVGGEAETQYF
TRBV2	TRBJ2-5	14	NA	TRBD1	TGTGCCAGCTCGTCCCCAAGACAGGGAGAGACCCAGTACTTC	CASSSPRQGETQYF
TRBV4-2	TRBJ2-7	17	NA	TRBD2	TGTGCCAGCAGCCAAGTGTCTTTCCTAGCGGGAGATTACGAGCAGTACTTC	CASSQVSFLAGDYEQYF
TRBV11-2	TRBJ2-2	14	NA	NA	TGTGCCAGCAGCTTAACGGCCTACACCGGGGAGCTGTTTTTT	CASSLTAYTGELFF
TRBV6-6	TRBJ1-1	15	once	NA	TGTGCCAGCAGTTACTCGATTCGGGTCCACACTGAAGCTTTCTTT	CASSYSIRVHTEAFF
TRBV10-3	TRBJ2-5	10	NA	NA	TGTGCCATCGGCCAAGAGACCCAGTACTTC	CAIGQETQYF
TRBV7-9	TRBJ2-1	15	NA	TRBD2	TGTGCCAGCGAGCGGGACCGGAGCTCCTACAATGAGCAGTTCTTC	CASERDRSSYNEQFF
TRBV28	TRBJ2-7	15	NA	NA	TGTGCCAGCAGTTTTCGGGACACCTACTCCTACGAGCAGTACTTC	CASSFRDTYSYEQYF
TRBV30	TRBJ2-1	10	NA	NA	TGTGCCTGGGGAGGCTATGAGCAGTTCTTC	CAWGGYEQFF
TRBV9	TRBJ1-1	17	NA	NA	TGTGCCAGCAGCGCCCATCCTGGGAGGCCGATGAACACTGAAGCTTTCTTT	CASSAHPGRPMNTEAFF
TRBV7-2	TRBJ2-1	16	NA	NA	TGTGCCAGCAGCTTAGCGCAGGGGGAGGGCCAGAATGAGCAGTTCTTC	CASSLAQGEGQNEQFF
TRBV19	TRBJ2-5	15	NA	NA	TGTGCCAGTAGTATTCGAGGACCTAGACAAGAGACCCAGTACTTC	CASSIRGPRQETQYF
TRBV18	TRBJ2-1	15	NA	NA	TGTGCCAGCTCACCACCCCCGGGAACCTACAATGAGCAGTTCTTC	CASSPPPGTYNEQFF
TRBV7-9	TRBJ2-1	14	once	NA	TGTGCCAGCAGCCCAACAGGGACCTACAATGAGCAGTTCTTC	CASSPTGTYNEQFF
TRBV6-1	TRBJ2-3	15	NA	NA	TGTGCCAGCAGTGAACGCTGGTTCGCCACAGATACGCAGTATTTT	CASSERWFATDTQYF
TRBV19	TRBJ1-2	14	NA	NA	TGTGCCAGTAGTAGCCAGGGGAGAAGCCATGGCTACACCTTC	CASSSQGRSHGYTF
TRBV6-4	TRBJ2-2	15	NA	TRBD2	TGTGCCAGCAGTGACTCTACTAGCGGCTCCGGGGAGCTGTTTTTT	CASSDSTSGSGELFF
TRBV9	TRBJ1-3	16	NA	NA	TGTGCCAGCAGCGTAACATCGGGACCAGAGGGAAACACCATATATTTT	CASSVTSGPEGNTIYF
TRBV7-9	TRBJ2-7	18	NA	TRBD2	TGTGCCAGCACCCTCCCCCCGGGACTAGCGGGAGGAGGCAACGAGCAGTACTTC	CASTLPPGLAGGGNEQYF
TRBV19	TRBJ2-1	15	NA	NA	TGTGCCAGTACTTCATACGTCGGGGCTACTTATGAGCAGTTCTTC	CASTSYVGATYEQFF
TRBV7-6	TRBJ2-1	19	few	TRBD2	TGTGCCAGCAGCTCAATTGGGGCGACTAGCGGGCTGCCCTACAATGAGCAGTTCTTC	CASSSIGATSGLPYNEQFF
TRBV7-9	TRBJ2-1	14	NA	TRBD2	TGTGCCAGCAGACCACTGGGGGGGACTAACGAGCAGTTCTTC	CASRPLGGTNEQFF
TRBV5-1	TRBJ2-7	15	NA	TRBD1	TGCGCCAGCAGCCGTCGGCCCGACAGGGGAGGCGAGCAGTACTTC	CASSRRPDRGGEQYF